A single sample gave rise to the 30 T cell receptor beta chains below, sequenced in a study of beta chain features in type 1 diabetes. General study results and limits: Across all four CD4+ subsets, people with type 1 diabetes showed modestly shorter TCRB CDR3s.

Expressed TCRB transcripts were sequenced because the isolated RNA had all been reverse transcribed beforehand. Sequenced by immunoSEQ multiplex PCR; TCRdb stores in-frame clones only, minus some. The data show 350,000 to 450,000 clones, roughly 13% seen once. No cognate antigen is known for these TCRs. Sample: naive CD4+ T cells from blood. Receptors were obtained from a woman younger than 30 with type 1 diabetes.

This clone was seen more than once but under ten times. Different DNA sequences within this sample yield the same CDR3. The genes are TRBV5-1 and TRBJ2-7; 8 bases map to TRBD1. Germline V gene data show CDR1 as SGHRS and CDR2 as YFSETQ. CDR3 length equals 14 residues. The junction had 3 bases not matched to a gene; V was cut back by 0 bases and J by 4 bases. The CDR3 DNA reads as TGCGCCAGCAGCTTGGGACAGGGGAGGTACGAGCAGTACTTC. Its translation is CASSLGQGRYEQYF.

This clone has only a few counts. The chain combines TRBV6-5 with TRBJ1-2; 7 positions match TRBD1. Germline CDR1 MNHEY, CDR2 SVGAGI. V trimming: 5 bases; J trimming: 2 bases; junction bases outside the gene matches: 5. This CDR3 has 14 residues. The CDR3 DNA follows: TGTGCCAGCAGTGCCGGACAGGTGAACTATGGCTACACCTTC. It translates to CASSAGQVNYGYTF.

This CDR3 reads CSGARTGELFF. In DNA form, the CDR3 reads TGCAGTGGAGCGCGTACCGGGGAGCTGTTTTTT. The chain carries TRBV20-1 and TRBJ2-2, with no clear D. Trimming pared 7 bases from V and 5 bases from J, leaving 8 bases between. CDR3 length: 11 residues. The germline gives CDR1 DFQATT, CDR2 SNEGSKA (reference sequence).

The CDR3 spells CASSPLVTGELFF. CDR3 nucleotide sequence: TGCGCCAGCAGCCCCCTAGTTACCGGGGAGCTGTTTTTT. The chain recombines TRBV5-1 with TRBJ2-2; D is undetermined. The V gene's germline CDR1 is SGHRS and CDR2 YFSETQ. The V end lost 4 bases, the J end lost 5 bases, and 9 bases lay between the germline ends. CDR3 size: 13 residues.

Points on this clone: At the DNA level, this CDR3 is encoded by other sequences in the same sample as well. V is TRBV30 and J is TRBJ2-1; 7 nucleotides line up with TRBD2. The trim removed 0 bases at V and 0 bases at J, leaving 2 bases unmatched. Germline loops: CDR1 GTSNPN, CDR2 SVGIG (reference sequence). This CDR3 spans 15 amino acids. The CDR3 loop reads CAWSVGGSSYNEQFF. The DNA of the CDR3 is TGTGCCTGGAGTGTTGGCGGGAGCTCCTACAATGAGCAGTTCTTC.

The chain combines TRBV4-1 with TRBJ2-7, with TRBD2 matching 9 bases. The CDR3 extends over 15 amino acids. Per germline, CDR1 MGHRA and CDR2 YSYEKL. With V trimmed by 3 bases and J by 2 bases, 5 bases remained unmatched. The CDR3 nucleotides read TGCGCCAGCAGCCAGGGGGTAGCGGGAGCCTACGAGCAGTACTTC. This encodes CASSQGVAGAYEQYF.

J is TRBJ2-4 and V is TRBV27; weak D call: TRBD1 (6 bases). From germline, CDR1 is MNHEY and CDR2 SMNVEV (reference sequence). This CDR3 spans 14 amino acids. With 3 bases removed from V and 4 bases from J, the gap between germline ends came to 10 bases. CDR3 coding DNA: TGTGCCAGCAGTTTGTCCGGGACAAAAAACATTCAGTACTTC. Translated, it gives CASSLSGTKNIQYF.

The chain has TRBV28 and TRBJ2-5; 7 positions agree with TRBD1. The length of the CDR3 is 13 residues. Germline loops: CDR1 MDHEN, CDR2 SYDVKM. Unmatched junction bases numbered 3, after V lost 4 bases and J lost 4 bases. The CDR3 is CASSSSGGETQYF. In DNA form, the CDR3 reads TGTGCCAGCAGTTCATCAGGGGGAGAGACCCAGTACTTC.

As concerns this clone: Distinct nucleotide sequences in the sample also encode this CDR3. The DNA of the CDR3 is TGTGCCAGCAGCTTAGTACGGGAATACGAGCAGTACTTC. This translates into CASSLVREYEQYF. V gene TRBV7-2 combines with J gene TRBJ2-7; D is perhaps TRBD2 (5 bases). The germline CDR1 and CDR2 sequences are SGHTA and FQGNSA. The V gene lost 1 base and the J gene lost 4 bases, with 8 bases spanning the gap. CDR3 size: 13 residues.

This chain uses TRBV7-2 with TRBJ1-2; D gene ambiguous. CDR1 is SGHTA and CDR2 is FQGNSA in the germline V gene. This CDR3 is built from 12 residues. The V gene lost 5 bases and the J gene lost 4 bases, with 8 bases spanning the gap. The CDR3 loop is CASSPGGYGYTF. The CDR3 DNA follows: TGTGCCAGCAGCCCCGGAGGCTATGGCTACACCTTC.

This clone was detected only a few times. This chain uses TRBV9 with TRBJ2-1, with 9 positions matching TRBD2. Germline V CDR1 and CDR2: SGDLS, YYNGEE. This CDR3 spans 13 amino acids. The junction had 7 bases not matched to a gene; V was cut back by 7 bases and J by 8 bases. The CDR3 is CASGGLAVHEQFF. CDR3 coding DNA: TGTGCCAGCGGGGGACTAGCCGTGCATGAGCAGTTCTTC.

This clone was counted only a few times. The V call is TRBV19, the J call TRBJ2-3; 7 bases are a match to TRBD2. Germline CDR1 is LNHDA and CDR2 is SQIVND (reference sequence). Trimming removed 7 bases from V and 0 bases from J; junction bases left unmatched: 10. The CDR3 totals 16 residues. DNA of the CDR3: TGTGCCAGTAAGTGGAGGGCTAGCGGCAGCACAGATACGCAGTATTTT. It encodes CASKWRASGSTDTQYF.

Only a few counts were recorded for this clone. This chain uses TRBV11-2 with TRBJ2-1, with TRBD2 matching over 13 bases. The CDR3 runs 15 residues. Germline V gene lookup returns CDR1 SGHAT and CDR2 FQNNGV. The J segment lost 10 bases and the V segment lost 4 bases, leaving 7 bases of the junction unmatched. The CDR3 DNA sequence: TGTGCCAGCAGCTCCCGGACTAGCGGGAGCTGGGAGCAGTTCTTC. Amino acid sequence: CASSSRTSGSWEQFF.

This clone was counted only a few times. CDR3 residues: CASSPQPTGEGETQYF. The CDR3 DNA follows: TGTGCCAGCAGCCCCCAGCCGACAGGGGAGGGAGAGACCCAGTACTTC. The gene calls are TRBV7-2 and TRBJ2-5, with TRBD1 as a possible D gene (8 bases). Germline-derived CDR1 and CDR2 are SGHTA and FQGNSA. This CDR3 contains 16 residues. The V end lost 5 bases, the J end lost 4 bases, and 20 bases lay between the germline ends.

A note on this clone: Other nucleotide sequences in the sample specify the same CDR3. The chain joins TRBV27 to TRBJ2-5, with D possibly being TRBD1 (6 bases). The CDR3 is 13 residues long. Per germline, CDR1 MNHEY and CDR2 SMNVEV (reference sequence). V was pared by 2 bases and J by 4 bases, with 8 bases between. For the CDR3, the DNA is TGTGCCAGCAGTTTAAGGGGGAGAGAGACCCAGTACTTC. It specifies CASSLRGRETQYF.

This clone has just one count. The rearrangement uses TRBV6-6 and TRBJ1-2; 10 nucleotides agree with TRBD1. CDR3 length: 13 amino acids. J lost 7 bases, V lost 5 bases, and 4 bases had no gene match. Germline values: CDR1 MNHNY, CDR2 SVGAGI (reference sequence). This CDR3 is CASSPTGGGGYTF. In DNA form, the CDR3 reads TGTGCCAGCAGTCCGACAGGGGGCGGTGGCTACACCTTC.

This clone was picked up a small number of times. J is TRBJ2-7 and V is TRBV5-1, with TRBD2 identical over 12 bases. The CDR3 runs to 16 residues. After removal of 0 bases from V and 2 bases from J, the junction contained 3 bases not matched to a gene. The V gene's germline CDR1 is SGHRS and CDR2 YFSETQ. Here the CDR3 reads CASSLETSGGPYEQYF. The CDR3 nucleotides are TGCGCCAGCAGCTTGGAGACTAGCGGGGGACCCTACGAGCAGTACTTC. Looking up the rest from reference TRBV5-1 and TRBJ2-7 gives the full variable domain: KAGVTQTPRYLIKTRGQQVTLSCSPISGHRSVSWYQQTPGQGLQFLFEYFSETQRNKGNFPGRFSGRQFSNSRSEMNVSTLELGDSALYLCASSLETSGGPYEQYFGPGTRLTVT.

V and J are TRBV2 and TRBJ2-1; tentative D call: TRBD2 (6 bases). V was pared by 6 bases and J by 2 bases, with 8 bases between. The CDR3 sequence is 13 residues long. Germline V gene data show CDR1 as SNHLY and CDR2 as FYNNEI. The CDR3 protein is CASREGAYNEQFF. The CDR3 DNA reads as TGTGCCAGCAGGGAGGGAGCCTACAATGAGCAGTTCTTC.

The chain links TRBV29-1 to TRBJ1-1; unclear D gene. V was shortened by 8 bases and J by 2 bases, with 9 bases between the two germline ends. Germline values: CDR1 SQVTM, CDR2 ANQGSEA. This CDR3 has 11 residues. The CDR3 region has the DNA TGCAGCCACGGGGAAAACACTGAAGCTTTCTTT. Its translation: CSHGENTEAFF.

This chain links TRBV28 with TRBJ2-5; 7 bases are shared with TRBD2. Germline V lookup: CDR1 MDHEN, CDR2 SYDVKM. V trimming: 5 bases; J trimming: 4 bases; junction bases outside the gene matches: 7. The CDR3 length is 14 residues. In nucleotides, the CDR3 is TGTGCCAGCAGTCTATACACGGGGGGAGAGACCCAGTACTTC. As protein: CASSLYTGGETQYF.

The chain uses TRBV7-9 and TRBJ1-1, with D possibly TRBD1 on 6 matching bases. Looked up from germline, CDR1 is SEHNR and CDR2 is FQNEAQ (reference sequence). V lost 5 bases, J lost 4 bases, and 14 bases lay in between. CDR3 length: 14 residues. CDR3 in amino acids: CASSLEQGSTEAFF. CDR3 coding DNA: TGTGCCAGCAGCCTCGAACAGGGAAGCACTGAAGCTTTCTTT.

In this sample, this clone turned up a few times. The rearrangement joins TRBV10-3 to TRBJ2-2; 8 nucleotides match TRBD1. The germline CDR1 and CDR2 sequences are ENHRY and SYGVKD. V shed 6 bases, J shed 2 bases, and the junction held 2 bases outside the gene matches. The CDR3 sequence is 14 residues long. This CDR3 is CAIRGQANTGELFF. CDR3 DNA sequence: TGTGCCATCAGGGGACAGGCCAACACCGGGGAGCTGTTTTTT.

The rearrangement joins TRBV14 to TRBJ2-1; D gene uncertain. This CDR3 has 16 amino acids. Germline V gives CDR1 SGHDN, CDR2 FVKESK. Trimming stripped 0 bases from V and 0 bases from J, with 9 bases between. CDR3 protein: CASSQDMVSSYNEQFF. The CDR3 DNA reads as TGTGCCAGCAGCCAAGATATGGTCAGCTCCTACAATGAGCAGTTCTTC.

V usage is TRBV2 and J usage is TRBJ2-5; TRBD2 matches 8 bases. This CDR3 comprises 16 residues. Germline CDR1 and CDR2: SNHLY and FYNNEI. The J segment lost 2 bases and the V segment lost 0 bases, leaving 5 bases of the junction unmatched. DNA of the CDR3: TGTGCCAGCAGTGAAGCGGGACTAGTGATACAAGAGACCCAGTACTTC. As protein: CASSEAGLVIQETQYF.

The CDR3 coding sequence is TGTGCCAGTATCCAACACGACAGGGGTAATCAGCCCCAGCATTTT. Translation: CASIQHDRGNQPQHF. This chain joins TRBV19 and TRBJ1-5, with 8 bases matching TRBD1. With 7 bases clipped from V and 4 bases from J, the junction kept 9 bases outside the gene matches. CDR3 length equals 15 residues. Germline assignment: CDR1 LNHDA and CDR2 SQIVND (reference sequence).

The V call is TRBV7-9, the J call TRBJ2-2; D is uncertain. Germline CDR1 and CDR2: SEHNR and FQNEAQ (reference sequence). The CDR3 has 12 residues. The V gene lost 1 base and the J gene lost 5 bases, with 2 bases spanning the gap. Written as DNA, the CDR3 is TGTGCCAGCAGCTTAGTAACCGGGGAGCTGTTTTTT. This codes for CASSLVTGELFF. The full variable domain, in which reference TRBV7-9 and TRBJ2-2 provide the parts outside the CDR3, is DTGVSQNPRHKITKRGQNVTFRCDPISEHNRLYWYRQTLGQGPEFLTYFQNEAQLEKSRLLSDRFSAERPKGSFSTLEIQRTEQGDSAMYLCASSLVTGELFFGEGSRLTVL.

This chain connects TRBV19 to TRBJ2-7; 9 nucleotides match TRBD1. The germline V gene has CDR1 LNHDA and CDR2 SQIVND (reference sequence). The CDR3 has 15 residues. Trimming at V came to 8 bases and at J to 5 bases, leaving 13 bases not matched to a gene. This chain's CDR3 is CASGGIGTGTNEQYF. As DNA, the CDR3 is TGTGCCAGTGGAGGTATAGGGACAGGGACCAACGAGCAGTACTTC. The full variable domain, with the rest looked up from reference TRBV19 and TRBJ2-7, is DGGITQSPKYLFRKEGQNVTLSCEQNLNHDAMYWYRQDPGQGLRLIYYSQIVNDFQKGDIAEGYSVSREKKESFPLTVTSAQKNPTAFYLCASGGIGTGTNEQYFGPGTRLTVT.

The chain couples TRBV29-1 to TRBJ1-1; D is unresolved. This CDR3 contains 13 residues. Germline values: CDR1 SQVTM, CDR2 ANQGSEA. V was trimmed by 4 bases and J by 5 bases, leaving 14 bases between them. The CDR3 nucleotides read TGCAGCGTTGTGGCGGAGAGGAAGACTGAAGCTTTCTTT. This codes for CSVVAERKTEAFF. Based on the CDR3 plus reference TRBV29-1 and TRBJ1-1, the full variable domain is SAVISQKPSRDICQRGTSLTIQCQVDSQVTMMFWYRQQPGQSLTLIATANQGSEATYESGFVIDKFPISRPNLTFSTLTVSNMSPEDSSIYLCSVVAERKTEAFFGQGTRLTVV.

This clone appeared a few times. This chain's CDR3 is CASSFPQGRVNYGYTF. CDR3 in DNA: TGTGCCAGCAGTTTCCCGCAGGGGAGGGTTAACTATGGCTACACCTTC. The rearrangement joins TRBV28 to TRBJ1-2; a possible D gene is TRBD1 (6 bases). CDR1 is MDHEN and CDR2 is SYDVKM in the germline V gene. V dropped 3 bases and J dropped 1 base, with 15 bases sitting between them. The CDR3 contains 16 residues.

There are a few counts of this clone. The J gene is TRBJ2-5, the V gene TRBV20-1; no reliable D call. Germline V gives CDR1 DFQATT, CDR2 SNEGSKA (reference sequence). This CDR3 region has 11 residues. The ends were cut back, 8 bases at V and 2 bases at J, with 9 bases in the middle. The CDR3 here is CSTRWQETQYF. The CDR3 nucleotides are TGCAGTACGCGCTGGCAAGAGACCCAGTACTTC.